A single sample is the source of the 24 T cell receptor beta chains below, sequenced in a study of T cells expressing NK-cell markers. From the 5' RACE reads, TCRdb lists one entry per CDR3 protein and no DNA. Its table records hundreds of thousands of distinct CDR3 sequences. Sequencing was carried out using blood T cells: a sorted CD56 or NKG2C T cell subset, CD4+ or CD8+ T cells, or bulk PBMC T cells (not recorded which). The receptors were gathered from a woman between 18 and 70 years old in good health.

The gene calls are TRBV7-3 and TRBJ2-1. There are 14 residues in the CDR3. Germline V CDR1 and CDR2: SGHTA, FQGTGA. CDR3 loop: CASSMTGPDNEQFF.

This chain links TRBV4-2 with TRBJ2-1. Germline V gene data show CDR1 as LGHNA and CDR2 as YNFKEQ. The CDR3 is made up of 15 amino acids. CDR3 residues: CASSQARMSYNEQFF.

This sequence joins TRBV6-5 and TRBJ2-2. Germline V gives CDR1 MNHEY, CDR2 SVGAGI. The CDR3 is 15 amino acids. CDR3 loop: CASSNEQPNTGELFF.

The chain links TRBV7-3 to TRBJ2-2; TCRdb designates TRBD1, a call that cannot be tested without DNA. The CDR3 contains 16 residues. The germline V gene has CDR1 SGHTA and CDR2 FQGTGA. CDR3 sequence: CASSPRRPTNTGELFF.

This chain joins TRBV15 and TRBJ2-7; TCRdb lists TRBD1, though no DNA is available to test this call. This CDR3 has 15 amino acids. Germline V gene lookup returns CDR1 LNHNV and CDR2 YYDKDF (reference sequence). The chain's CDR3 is CATSRGQGAAGEQYF.

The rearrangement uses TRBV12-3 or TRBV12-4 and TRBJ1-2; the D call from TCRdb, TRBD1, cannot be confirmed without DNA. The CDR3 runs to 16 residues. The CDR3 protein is CASKPTTGAPSYGYTF.

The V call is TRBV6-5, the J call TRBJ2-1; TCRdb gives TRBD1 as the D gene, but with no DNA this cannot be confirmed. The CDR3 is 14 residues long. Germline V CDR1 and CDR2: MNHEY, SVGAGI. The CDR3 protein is CASSYRRGDNEQFF.

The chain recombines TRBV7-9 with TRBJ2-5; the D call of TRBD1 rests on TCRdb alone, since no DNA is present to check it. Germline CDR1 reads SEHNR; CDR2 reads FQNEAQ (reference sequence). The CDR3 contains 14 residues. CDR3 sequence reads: CASSEGQGVETQYF.

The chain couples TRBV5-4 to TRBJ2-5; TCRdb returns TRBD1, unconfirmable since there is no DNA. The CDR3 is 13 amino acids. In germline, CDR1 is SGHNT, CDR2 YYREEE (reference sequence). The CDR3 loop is CASTVAGAETQYF.

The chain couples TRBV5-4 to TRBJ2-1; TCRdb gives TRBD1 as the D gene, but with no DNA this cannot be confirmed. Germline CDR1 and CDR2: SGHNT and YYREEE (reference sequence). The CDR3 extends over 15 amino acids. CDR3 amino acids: CASSKTGSGYNEQFF. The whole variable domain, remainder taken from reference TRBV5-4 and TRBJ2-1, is ETGVTQSPTHLIKTRGQQVTLRCSSQSGHNTVSWYQQALGQGPQFIFQYYREEENGRGNFPPRFSGLQFPNYSSELNVNALELDDSALYLCASSKTGSGYNEQFFGPGTRLTVL.

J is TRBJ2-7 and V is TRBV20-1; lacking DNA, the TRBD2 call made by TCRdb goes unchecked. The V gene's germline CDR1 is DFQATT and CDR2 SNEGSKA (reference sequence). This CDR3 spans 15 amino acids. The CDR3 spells CSARGSEGGGYEQYF.

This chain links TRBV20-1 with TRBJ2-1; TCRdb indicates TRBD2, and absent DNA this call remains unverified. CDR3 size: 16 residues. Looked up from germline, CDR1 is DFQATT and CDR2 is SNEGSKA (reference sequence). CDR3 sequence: CSAENRASGANNEQFF.

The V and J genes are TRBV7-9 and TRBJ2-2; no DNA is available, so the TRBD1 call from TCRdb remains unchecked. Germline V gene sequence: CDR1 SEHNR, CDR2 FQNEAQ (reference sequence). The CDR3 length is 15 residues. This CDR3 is CASSHDRENTGELFF.

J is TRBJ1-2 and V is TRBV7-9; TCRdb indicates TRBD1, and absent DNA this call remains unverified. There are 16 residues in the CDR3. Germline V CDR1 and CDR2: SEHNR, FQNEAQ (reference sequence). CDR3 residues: CASSLAGDRAVYGYTF. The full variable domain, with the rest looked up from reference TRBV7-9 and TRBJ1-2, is DTGVSQNPRHKITKRGQNVTFRCDPISEHNRLYWYRQTLGQGPEFLTYFQNEAQLEKSRLLSDRFSAERPKGSFSTLEIQRTEQGDSAMYLCASSLAGDRAVYGYTFGSGTRLTVV.

The CDR3 loop is CASGYAGTGAGELFF. The J gene is TRBJ2-2, the V gene TRBV19; TCRdb indicates TRBD1, and absent DNA this call remains unverified. The CDR3 spans 15 residues. Germline V gene data show CDR1 as LNHDA and CDR2 as SQIVND (reference sequence).

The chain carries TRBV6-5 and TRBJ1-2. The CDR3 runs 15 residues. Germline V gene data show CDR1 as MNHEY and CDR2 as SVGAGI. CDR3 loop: CASSYHPGGSYGYTF.

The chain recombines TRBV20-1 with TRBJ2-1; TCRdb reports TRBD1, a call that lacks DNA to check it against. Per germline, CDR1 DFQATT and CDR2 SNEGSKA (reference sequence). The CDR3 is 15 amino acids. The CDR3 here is CSAGGQGTSYNEQFF.

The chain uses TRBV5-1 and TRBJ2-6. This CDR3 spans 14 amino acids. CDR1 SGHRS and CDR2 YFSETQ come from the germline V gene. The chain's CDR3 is CASSFDSGANVLTF.

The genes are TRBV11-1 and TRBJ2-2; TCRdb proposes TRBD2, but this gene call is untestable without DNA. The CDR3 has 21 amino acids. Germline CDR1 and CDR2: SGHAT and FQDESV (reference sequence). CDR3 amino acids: CASSLGRRTEWTSGSAGELFF.

CDR3 residues: CASSVVGVGANVLTF. The chain combines TRBV9 with TRBJ2-6. Looked up from germline, CDR1 is SGDLS and CDR2 is YYNGEE. CDR3 length: 15 residues.

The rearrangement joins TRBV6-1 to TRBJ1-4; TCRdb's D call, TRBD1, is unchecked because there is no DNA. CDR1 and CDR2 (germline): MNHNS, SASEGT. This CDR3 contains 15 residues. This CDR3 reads CASSDTRTGREKLFF.

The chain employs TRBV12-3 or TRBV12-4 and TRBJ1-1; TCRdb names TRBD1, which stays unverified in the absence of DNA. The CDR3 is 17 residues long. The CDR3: CASSQNDRPGGNTEAFF.

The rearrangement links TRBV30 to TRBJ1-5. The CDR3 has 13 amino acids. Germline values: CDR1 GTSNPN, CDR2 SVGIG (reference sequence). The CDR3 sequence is CAWSGRVNQPQHF.

This CDR3 reads CASSLGGLADSYEQYF. The chain employs TRBV12-3 or TRBV12-4 and TRBJ2-7; TCRdb calls TRBD2, which cannot be checked without DNA. The CDR3 has 16 amino acids.